This TCR beta chain was captured in a study of radiotherapy plus CTLA-4 blockade in lung cancer. Across the study: Among enrolled patients, less than 20% responded and less than 40% achieved disease control.

From germline, CDR1 is GTSNPN and CDR2 SVGIG (reference sequence). CDR3 length: 16 amino acids. V lost 2 bases and J lost 0; bases outside the gene matches: 7. Findings and caveats of the study: How blood T cell clones changed early, along with interferon-beta, reportedly forecast response best. Radiotherapy was combined with ipilimumab, and tumor-derived TCR clones then expanded in blood.

TCRdb keeps only in-frame clones here, not all; method: immunoSEQ multiplex PCR. Of 57,000 or so clones listed, approximately 80% were seen once; the top ten hold about 4.4%. A note on this clone: Its antigen is not identified.

Chemo-refractory metastatic non-small-cell lung cancer patients received focal radiation with ipilimumab CTLA-4 blockade. The receptor comes from a human donor with non-small cell lung cancer who had a complete response to radiotherapy plus ipilimumab. The rearrangement links TRBV30 to TRBJ2-5; TRBD1 aligns across 9 bases. The source material was peripheral blood, sampled from a patient treated with radiotherapy plus ipilimumab. The DNA for the CDR3 is TGTGCCTGGAGTCCCGGGACAGGGCCGTACCAAGAGACCCAGTACTTC. It codes for CAWSPGTGPYQETQYF.